This entry is about one TCR beta chain. Profiling relied on immunoSEQ multiplex PCR, and the TCRdb table lists in-frame clones only, not all of them. The sample lists roughly 51,000 clones; roughly 88% were seen once. The data were obtained in a study of PD-L1 blockade in urothelial cancer. As to time point: peripheral blood 6 weeks after treatment start. The CDR3 is made up of 14 amino acids. The J segment lost 6 bases and the V segment lost 6 bases, leaving 4 bases of the junction unmatched. The germline CDR1 and CDR2 sequences are MGHDK and SYGVNS. The sample was PBMCs, taken around atezolizumab (anti-PD-L1) treatment. The V and J genes are TRBV25-1 and TRBJ2-1; TRBD2 matches at 11 bases. The sequence came from a man aged 45 to 65 with urothelial cancer. DNA of the CDR3: TGTGCCAGCAGACTAGCGGGAGATAGCAATGAGCAGTTCTTC. This gives the protein CASRLAGDSNEQFF.